These 8 T cell receptor beta chains share one sample of origin, sequenced in a study of response to subunit inactivated influenza vaccine. TCRdb re-derived calls from the RT-PCR reads in MiXCR, one entry per CDR3 protein. The sample shows approximately 680,000 distinct CDR3 sequences, 15% to 18% of them seen only once. This specimen consisted of PBMCs from blood, obtained 11 to 12 days after vaccination. The receptors stem from a middle-aged man who received an inactivated influenza vaccine.

This clonotype was found many times. This sequence joins TRBV29-1 and TRBJ2-7; D is ambiguous. This CDR3 comprises 11 residues. Germline V gene sequence: CDR1 SQVTM, CDR2 ANQGSEA. Trimming shortened V by 5 bases and J by 2 bases, and 7 bases separated the two germline ends. CDR3 region: CSVRNTYEQYF. Here the CDR3 DNA reads TGCAGCGTTCGAAACACCTACGAGCAGTACTTC.

This clonotype was detected ten times or more. This sequence joins TRBV7-9 and TRBJ1-1; no firm D call. V was pared by 5 bases and J by 7 bases, with 14 bases between. Germline assignment: CDR1 SEHNR and CDR2 FQNEAQ (reference sequence). This CDR3 region has 13 residues. For the CDR3, the DNA is TGTGCCAGCAGCGAAGGAGGTTATAATGAAGCTTTCTTT. Its protein product is CASSEGGYNEAFF. The full variable domain, rest sourced from reference TRBV7-9 and TRBJ1-1, is DTGVSQNPRHKITKRGQNVTFRCDPISEHNRLYWYRQTLGQGPEFLTYFQNEAQLEKSRLLSDRFSAERPKGSFSTLEIQRTEQGDSAMYLCASSEGGYNEAFFGQGTRLTVV.

This sequence joins TRBV6-1 and TRBJ1-2; D is uncertain. With 9 bases removed from V and 8 bases from J, the gap between germline ends came to 25 bases. Germline V CDR1 and CDR2: MNHNS, SASEGT. The CDR3 sequence is 15 residues long. The CDR3 reads CASSPEETLTRGYTF. CDR3 DNA: TGTGCCAGTTCTCCGGAGGAGACTCTAACGAGGGGCTACACCTTC.

The chain combines TRBV12-3 or TRBV12-4 with TRBJ1-1; 7 bases fit TRBD1. The CDR3 contains 14 residues. The V and J ends lost 6 bases and 4 bases, in that order; junction bases with no gene match: 8. CDR3 nucleotides: TGTGCCAGCAGCCACAGGGGATCCGGCACTGAAGCTTTCTTT. This codes for CASSHRGSGTEAFF.

The chain couples TRBV2 to TRBJ1-1; D ambiguous. Trimming removed 6 bases at V and 5 bases at J, with 13 bases between. The CDR3 covers 13 residues. Germline CDR1 SNHLY, CDR2 FYNNEI. The CDR3 bases are TGTGCCAGCAGCTACCCTGGGGAAACTGAAGCTTTCTTT. It codes for CASSYPGETEAFF.

The table lists this clonotype with a few counts. V gene TRBV20-1 combines with J gene TRBJ2-3; maybe TRBD1 (5 bases). The V end was cut by 6 bases, the J end by 0 bases, with 13 bases between. Per the germline V gene, CDR1 is DFQATT and CDR2 is SNEGSKA (reference sequence). CDR3 length equals 14 residues. CDR3 coding DNA: TGCAGTGCCTTTAGGGGCGCGAGCACAGATACGCAGTATTTT. As protein: CSAFRGASTDTQYF.

This clonotype has more than one count but fewer than ten. The chain carries TRBV4-3 and TRBJ2-1; D is possibly TRBD1 (8 bases). This CDR3 has 14 residues. Germline CDR1 LGHNA, CDR2 YSLEER. V gave up 1 base and J gave up 8 bases, with 12 bases separating them. CDR3 sequence (DNA): TGCGCCAGCAGCCAAGTTACAGGGGGGGATGAGCAGTTCTTC. As protein: CASSQVTGGDEQFF.

V and J are TRBV6-2 or TRBV6-3 and TRBJ1-5; no clear D gene. The CDR3 is 13 amino acids. CDR1 is MNHEY, CDR2 SVGEGT, per germline. The germline V and J ends were trimmed by 8 bases and 7 bases, with 15 bases remaining between them. This chain's CDR3 is CASGLVLVQPQHF. CDR3 DNA: TGTGCCAGCGGCCTCGTCCTTGTACAGCCCCAGCATTTT.